The 29 T cell receptor beta chains in this list originate from one sample, sequenced in a study of blood T cell repertoires in COVID-19. TCRdb keeps only in-frame clones here, not all; method: immunoSEQ multiplex PCR. The data contain about 170,000 clones, over 75% of them singletons. Sequencing input: PBMCs or T cells enriched from blood (not recorded which). All receptors derive from a human donor with acute COVID-19. The donor label of this sample is uncertain.

V usage is TRBV29-1 and J usage is TRBJ1-1, with D possibly being TRBD1 (5 bases). Deletions cut 6 bases from V and 0 bases from J, with 11 bases between. The CDR3 runs 13 residues. CDR1 SQVTM and CDR2 ANQGSEA come from the germline V gene. CDR3 sequence reads: CSVLPGMNTEAFF. DNA of the CDR3: TGCAGCGTCTTACCAGGGATGAACACTGAAGCTTTCTTT.

The chain combines TRBV5-6 with TRBJ2-7; 8 bases agree with TRBD1. V was clipped by 0 bases and J by 3 bases; unmatched bases: 2. The CDR3 consists of 14 residues. Germline values: CDR1 SGHDT, CDR2 YYEEEE. This chain's CDR3 is CASSLEGQDYEQYF. The CDR3 DNA is TGTGCCAGCAGCTTGGAGGGACAGGACTACGAGCAGTACTTC.

The chain carries TRBV14 and TRBJ1-1; 10 bases align to TRBD1. The CDR3 runs to 15 residues. V was clipped by 4 bases and J by 1 base; unmatched bases: 3. Germline lookup yields CDR1 SGHDN and CDR2 FVKESK. CDR3 sequence reads: CASSLTGGANTEAFF. In nucleotides, the CDR3 is TGTGCCAGCAGCCTGACAGGGGGCGCGAACACTGAAGCTTTCTTT. Filled out from reference TRBV14 and TRBJ1-1, the complete variable domain reads EAGVTQFPSHSVIEKGQTVTLRCDPISGHDNLYWYRRVMGKEIKFLLHFVKESKQDESGMPNNRFLAERTGGTYSTLKVQPAELEDSGVYFCASSLTGGANTEAFFGQGTRLTVV.

The chain recombines TRBV9 with TRBJ2-7; possible D gene TRBD1, 5 bases. Trimming removed 0 bases at V and 3 bases at J, with 7 bases between. This CDR3 comprises 13 residues. The germline V gene encodes CDR1 SGDLS and CDR2 YYNGEE. CDR3: CASSVDDSYEQYF. CDR3 bases: TGTGCCAGCAGCGTAGATGACAGCTACGAGCAGTACTTC.

The genes are TRBV4-1 and TRBJ1-4, with D tentatively TRBD1 (6 bases). V was cut by 4 bases and J by 8 bases, with 11 bases left in between. The length of the CDR3 is 13 residues. Germline V CDR1 and CDR2: MGHRA, YSYEKL. The CDR3 loop reads CASSLGGFEKLFF. CDR3 nucleotide sequence: TGCGCCAGCAGCCTAGGGGGTTTCGAAAAACTGTTTTTT.

V usage is TRBV6-6 and J usage is TRBJ2-7; 7 bases are a match to TRBD2. CDR3 size: 12 residues. Germline CDR1 is MNHNY and CDR2 is SVGAGI (reference sequence). The CDR3 here is CAGGGASYEQYF. Here the CDR3 DNA reads TGTGCGGGGGGGGGAGCCTCCTACGAGCAGTACTTC.

In its sample, this clone was seen a few times. V gene TRBV7-9 combines with J gene TRBJ1-4, with 8 bases that match TRBD1. The CDR3 extends over 14 amino acids. CDR1 is SEHNR, CDR2 FQNEAQ, per germline (reference sequence). Losses at the gene ends were 5 bases for V and 7 bases for J; bases not matched to a gene: 6. The CDR3 spells CASSLGTGGEKLFF. The CDR3 coding sequence is TGTGCCAGCAGCCTCGGGACAGGTGGTGAAAAACTGTTTTTT.

The genes are TRBV5-4 and TRBJ2-3, with 8 nucleotides matching TRBD1. The CDR3 has 14 amino acids. V shed 3 bases and J 2 bases; nucleotides not matched to a gene: 2. Germline CDR1 SGHNT, CDR2 YYREEE (reference sequence). The CDR3 sequence is CASSSDRATDTQYF. CDR3 nucleotides: TGTGCCAGCAGCTCGGACAGGGCCACAGATACGCAGTATTTT.

This chain joins TRBV27 and TRBJ2-3; tentative D call: TRBD1 (6 bases). Germline loops: CDR1 MNHEY, CDR2 SMNVEV (reference sequence). The ends were cut back, 4 bases at V and 5 bases at J, with 10 bases in the middle. The CDR3 consists of 13 residues. CDR3 sequence reads: CASSWSGVDTQYF. CDR3 DNA: TGTGCCAGCAGTTGGTCAGGGGTAGATACGCAGTATTTT.

The J gene is TRBJ2-1, the V gene TRBV19; D ambiguous. V shed 4 bases and J shed 3 bases, with 7 bases lying between them. This CDR3 contains 13 residues. The V gene's germline CDR1 is LNHDA and CDR2 SQIVND (reference sequence). The CDR3, as DNA: TGTGCCAGTAGTAAGACTCTCTACAATGAGCAGTTCTTC. It encodes CASSKTLYNEQFF.

The chain recombines TRBV7-2 with TRBJ2-1; possibly TRBD2 for D (6 bases). From germline, CDR1 is SGHTA and CDR2 FQGNSA. The CDR3 loop spans 15 amino acids. V dropped 3 bases and J dropped 10 bases, with 19 bases sitting between them. The CDR3 nucleotides read TGTGCCAGCAGCTTGTCGGGACTCAGTTCGGAGGAGCAGTTCTTC. Its translation is CASSLSGLSSEEQFF.

The DNA of the CDR3 is TGTGCCAGCTCACCCAACCATTCACCCGGGACTAACCCCAATGAGCAGTTCTTC. Protein sequence: CASSPNHSPGTNPNEQFF. This chain links TRBV18 with TRBJ2-1, with TRBD2 matching 7 bases. The CDR3 has 18 amino acids. The germline CDR1 and CDR2 sequences are KGHSH and LQKENI. The junction had 17 bases not matched to a gene; V was cut back by 3 bases and J by 6 bases.

The gene calls are TRBV27 and TRBJ2-5; a possible D gene is TRBD2 (5 bases). The CDR3 extends over 14 amino acids. Trimming stripped 8 bases from V and 0 bases from J, with 13 bases between. Germline V gene lookup returns CDR1 MNHEY and CDR2 SMNVEV (reference sequence). The DNA of the CDR3 is TGTGCCAGCCAGAAGAGCGGATACCAAGAGACCCAGTACTTC. Residues: CASQKSGYQETQYF.

The chain is built from TRBV19 and TRBJ1-1; D unclear. Trimming pared 5 bases from V and 0 bases from J, leaving 10 bases between. Germline values: CDR1 LNHDA, CDR2 SQIVND (reference sequence). The CDR3 extends over 14 amino acids. CDR3: CASSYGGLNTEAFF. As DNA, the CDR3 is TGTGCCAGTAGTTATGGCGGCCTGAACACTGAAGCTTTCTTT.

The V gene is TRBV7-2, the J gene TRBJ1-6; D might be TRBD1 (5 bases). The V gene lost 7 bases and the J gene lost 7 bases, with 20 bases spanning the gap. The CDR3 sequence is 16 residues long. Germline V gives CDR1 SGHTA, CDR2 FQGNSA. The CDR3 sequence is CASTRGKMGRNSPLHF. The CDR3 bases are TGTGCCAGCACCCGGGGGAAAATGGGGAGGAATTCACCCCTCCACTTT.

The V call is TRBV29-1, the J call TRBJ2-4, with 10 nucleotides matching TRBD1. Germline trimming cut 8 bases from V and 1 base from J; bases unmatched to any gene: 8. CDR1 is SQVTM and CDR2 is ANQGSEA in the germline V gene. The CDR3 is made up of 15 amino acids. The CDR3 spells CSKDRGSSAKNIQYF. CDR3 DNA: TGCAGCAAGGACAGGGGGTCTAGTGCCAAAAACATTCAGTACTTC.

This sequence joins TRBV9 and TRBJ2-7, with TRBD1 matching over 8 bases. The CDR3 totals 15 residues. V shed 3 bases, J shed 2 bases, and the junction held 7 bases outside the gene matches. CDR1 is SGDLS, CDR2 YYNGEE, per germline. CDR3 sequence reads: CASSARDRSPYEQYF. The CDR3 DNA reads as TGTGCCAGCAGCGCTAGGGACAGGAGCCCCTACGAGCAGTACTTC.

CDR3 nucleotide sequence: TGTGCCAGTAGTATCTACGGGGGGGCGAACACCGGGGAGCTGTTTTTT. Translation: CASSIYGGANTGELFF. This sequence joins TRBV19 and TRBJ2-2, with 8 bases that match TRBD2. Trimming removed 3 bases from V and 0 bases from J; junction bases left unmatched: 3. Per germline, CDR1 LNHDA and CDR2 SQIVND (reference sequence). The CDR3 is 16 residues long.

In DNA form, the CDR3 reads TGTGCCAGCAGTTCTCCGGGACAGGGGGCTGGAAACACCATATATTTT. It translates to CASSSPGQGAGNTIYF. The J gene is TRBJ1-3, the V gene TRBV6-5; 11 bases match TRBD1. Germline V CDR1 and CDR2: MNHEY, SVGAGI. V shed 4 bases and J 2 bases; nucleotides not matched to a gene: 4. There are 16 residues in the CDR3.

The chain recombines TRBV2 with TRBJ2-1; TRBD2 matches at 8 bases. This CDR3 has 17 amino acids. Germline CDR1 is SNHLY and CDR2 is FYNNEI. V dropped 1 base and J dropped 8; count of bases not matched to a gene: 13. The CDR3 region is CASSEEAGRGALYEQFF. The CDR3 DNA reads as TGTGCCAGCAGTGAAGAGGCTGGGCGGGGGGCGTTATATGAGCAGTTCTTC. Supplemented by reference TRBV2 and TRBJ2-1, the full variable domain reads EPEVTQTPSHQVTQMGQEVILRCVPISNHLYFYWYRQILGQKVEFLVSFYNNEISEKSEIFDDQFSVERPDGSNFTLKIRSTKLEDSAMYFCASSEEAGRGALYEQFFGPGTRLTVL.

This sequence joins TRBV2 and TRBJ2-5; 11 bases line up with TRBD2. Trimming cost V 5 bases and J 4 bases; bases outside gene matches: 6. This CDR3 has 15 residues. Germline-derived CDR1 and CDR2 are SNHLY and FYNNEI. The CDR3: CASSLGLAERETQYF. CDR3 bases: TGTGCCAGCAGTTTGGGACTAGCGGAGAGAGAGACCCAGTACTTC.

V gene TRBV18 combines with J gene TRBJ2-3, with D possibly TRBD2 on 5 matching bases. The CDR3 is 15 residues long. The V end was cut by 3 bases, the J end by 5 bases, with 15 bases between. Germline V gives CDR1 KGHSH, CDR2 LQKENI. CDR3 nucleotides: TGTGCCAGCTCACCCCCAGCGGCGATAGGAGATACGCAGTATTTT. It encodes CASSPPAAIGDTQYF.

The chain has TRBV5-1 and TRBJ2-3; D is perhaps TRBD2 (5 bases). CDR1 and CDR2 (germline): SGHRS, YFSETQ. This CDR3 comprises 15 residues. V gave up 4 bases and J gave up 4 bases, with 16 bases separating them. The chain's CDR3 is CASSLNYGGPDTQYF. CDR3 bases: TGCGCCAGCAGCCTCAACTACGGAGGCCCAGATACGCAGTATTTT. Drawing the rest from reference TRBV5-1 and TRBJ2-3, the complete variable domain is KAGVTQTPRYLIKTRGQQVTLSCSPISGHRSVSWYQQTPGQGLQFLFEYFSETQRNKGNFPGRFSGRQFSNSRSEMNVSTLELGDSALYLCASSLNYGGPDTQYFGPGTRLTVL.

The V and J genes are TRBV30 and TRBJ1-6; tentative D call: TRBD1 (5 bases). Germline V gene data show CDR1 as GTSNPN and CDR2 as SVGIG (reference sequence). This CDR3 comprises 13 residues. V gave up 2 bases and J gave up 6 bases, with 8 bases separating them. The CDR3 DNA sequence: TGTGCCTGGAGTAGGGGTGCTAATTCACCCCTCCACTTT. Protein: CAWSRGANSPLHF.

The chain recombines TRBV6-5 with TRBJ1-2; possibly TRBD1 for D (5 bases). The CDR3 is 15 amino acids. The germline CDR1 and CDR2 sequences are MNHEY and SVGAGI. V was cut by 0 bases and J by 5 bases, with 13 bases left in between. The DNA for the CDR3 is TGTGCCAGCAGTTACTCGTATGAGAAGGGGTATGGCTACACCTTC. Translation gives CASSYSYEKGYGYTF.

V is TRBV7-9 and J is TRBJ1-6; 7 bases fit TRBD1. Trimming at V came to 8 bases and at J to 9 bases, leaving 10 bases not matched to a gene. The CDR3 runs to 14 residues. CDR1 is SEHNR, CDR2 FQNEAQ, per germline (reference sequence). CDR3 protein: CASRPTGTSSPLHF. DNA for the CDR3: TGTGCCAGCCGACCGACAGGGACGAGTTCACCCCTCCACTTT.

V is TRBV24-1 and J is TRBJ1-2; D may be TRBD1 (6 bases). This CDR3 spans 12 amino acids. V was trimmed by 4 bases and J by 9 bases, leaving 11 bases between them. Germline V CDR1 and CDR2: KGHDR, SFDVKD. The CDR3 loop reads CATSDLRGSYTF. The CDR3 nucleotides are TGTGCCACCAGTGACCTCAGGGGTAGCTACACCTTC.

The rearrangement uses TRBV12-3 or TRBV12-4 and TRBJ1-1, with D possibly matching TRBD1 (6 bases). The CDR3 consists of 12 residues. Trimming removed 3 bases from V and 11 bases from J, with 13 bases in between. CDR3 nucleotides: TGTGCCAGCAGTTTGGAACTTAGGGGGGCTTTCTTT. The encoded protein is CASSLELRGAFF.

This clone was seen only once. This chain connects TRBV5-1 to TRBJ2-7; the match to TRBD1 covers 7 bases. Germline V gene sequence: CDR1 SGHRS, CDR2 YFSETQ. This CDR3 comprises 15 residues. V lost 0 bases to trimming and J lost 2 bases; unmatched junction nucleotides: 5. CDR3 loop: CASSLGGGLTYEQYF. CDR3 nucleotide sequence: TGCGCCAGCAGCTTGGGAGGGGGCCTCACCTACGAGCAGTACTTC.